The present TCR beta chain was sequenced within a study of blood T cell repertoires in COVID-19. As for the study in general: COVID-19 samples, acute and convalescent, were from the United States, Italy and Spain. PBMCs, B-cell-depleted T cells, or T cells were the source of the cDNA or gDNA that made up the material.

Authors' data handling: Nucleated cell counts were estimated from reference gene primer amplification. The table came from immunoSEQ multiplex PCR; TCRdb's copy has only in-frame clones and leaves some out. V and J calls plus clone size are reproduced from that table; the DNA served to infer D and trimming. This table has some 420,000 clones, around 87% appearing once. The sequenced material came from PBMCs or T cells enriched from blood (not recorded which). This TCR derives from a young man who had recovered from COVID-19.

This CDR3 is CASSRSGTGVFAGELFF. DNA for the CDR3: TGTGCCAGCAGCCGATCCGGGACAGGGGTCTTTGCCGGGGAGCTGTTTTTT. The chain has TRBV7-8 and TRBJ2-2, with TRBD1 matching 10 bases. This CDR3 is built from 17 residues. The V gene end was trimmed by 5 bases and the J gene end by 6 bases; junction bases not matched to a gene: 12. The germline CDR1 and CDR2 sequences are SGHVS and FQNEAQ. The variable domain in full, with the rest retrieved from reference TRBV7-8 and TRBJ2-2, is GAGVSQSPRYKVAKRGQDVALRCDPISGHVSLFWYQQALGQGPEFLTYFQNEAQLDKSGLPSDRFFAERPEGSVSTLKIQRTQQEDSAVYLCASSRSGTGVFAGELFFGEGSRLTVL.